This T cell receptor (beta chain) was obtained from a study of blood T cell repertoires in COVID-19. Data came from immunoSEQ multiplex PCR; TCRdb stores just in-frame clones and leaves some out. Of around 52,000 clones in the sample, almost 85% were seen once. Germline V CDR1 and CDR2: SGHTA, FQGNSA. V dropped 5 bases and J dropped 2 bases, with 9 bases sitting between them. This CDR3 contains 13 residues. This chain uses TRBV7-2 with TRBJ1-2; D is perhaps TRBD1 (5 bases). Sequenced: peripheral blood. The TCR sequence derives from a woman older than 75 with acute or convalescent COVID-19. The DNA of the CDR3 is TGTGCCAGCAGCCCACAGGTGAACTATGGCTACACCTTC. It specifies CASSPQVNYGYTF.